This passage covers 19 T cell receptor beta chains from one sample sequenced in a study of blood T cell repertoires in COVID-19. Repertoires were generated with immunoSEQ multiplex PCR, while TCRdb's copy carries only in-frame clones and drops some. Of 200,000 to 250,000 clones in the sample, around nine tenths were seen once. Specimen: peripheral blood. The source of these receptors is a man aged 25-45 years with COVID-19, enrolled during active disease.

This chain uses TRBV3-1 (or the pseudogene TRBV3-2) with TRBJ2-3, with D perhaps TRBD1 (5 bases). The CDR3 sequence is 14 residues long. CDR1 LGHDT and CDR2 YNNKEL come from the germline V gene (reference sequence). V was shortened by 0 bases and J by 12 bases, with 16 bases between the two germline ends. The CDR3 nucleotides are TGTGCCAGCAGCCAAGACAGGGTGGTCAGGCGCCAGTATTTT. It is translated as CASSQDRVVRRQYF.

V is TRBV18 and J is TRBJ1-2, with D tentatively TRBD1 (6 bases). Trimming took 3 bases from V and 2 from J, leaving 13 bases between them. Per the germline V gene, CDR1 is KGHSH and CDR2 is LQKENI. The CDR3 extends over 15 amino acids. CDR3 bases: TGTGCCAGCTCACCTAGGACAGACTCAAACTATGGCTACACCTTC. Its protein is CASSPRTDSNYGYTF.

This rearrangement joins TRBV6-5 to TRBJ1-2, with 8 bases fitting TRBD1. V shed 2 bases, J shed 8 bases, and the junction held 7 bases outside the gene matches. Per germline, CDR1 MNHEY and CDR2 SVGAGI. The CDR3 runs to 14 residues. CDR3 coding DNA: TGTGCCAGCAGTTACCTAGACAGGACAGGGGGCTACACCTTC. It encodes CASSYLDRTGGYTF.

J is TRBJ2-1 and V is TRBV5-6, with TRBD1 matching over 11 bases. This CDR3 spans 14 amino acids. CDR1 and CDR2 from the germline V gene are SGHDT and YYEEEE. V shed 4 bases, J shed 4 bases, and the junction held 1 base outside the gene matches. CDR3 region: CASSGQGAYNEQFF. CDR3 in DNA: TGTGCCAGCAGCGGACAGGGGGCATACAATGAGCAGTTCTTC. The whole variable domain, filled in from reference TRBV5-6 and TRBJ2-1, reads DAGVTQSPTHLIKTRGQQVTLRCSPKSGHDTVSWYQQALGQGPQFIFQYYEEEERQRGNFPDRFSGHQFPNYSSELNVNALLLGDSALYLCASSGQGAYNEQFFGPGTRLTVL.

In its sample, this clone was seen once. J is TRBJ2-2 and V is TRBV7-3; D remains ambiguous. CDR3 length: 14 amino acids. The germline CDR1 and CDR2 sequences are SGHTA and FQGTGA. Between the trimmed V and J ends, which lost 3 bases and 6 bases, there was a span of 11 bases. The chain's CDR3 is CASSLTLEPGELFF. The CDR3 coding sequence is TGTGCCAGCAGCTTGACCCTAGAGCCCGGGGAGCTGTTTTTT.

This chain joins TRBV9 and TRBJ1-2; D call uncertain. The CDR3 is 15 amino acids. Germline values: CDR1 SGDLS, CDR2 YYNGEE. Trimming left V 3 bases short and J 9 bases short, with 21 bases between. The CDR3 DNA reads TGTGCCAGCAGCGCGTCTTTACAGCCATTTGAGCGCTACACCTTC. It yields the protein CASSASLQPFERYTF.

This sequence joins TRBV5-4 and TRBJ1-3, with 7 positions matching TRBD1. Germline CDR1 and CDR2: SGHNT and YYREEE (reference sequence). This CDR3 is built from 16 residues. Trimming took 4 bases from V and 4 from J; bases not matched to a gene: 11. CDR3: CASSRIDDRVGNTIYF. The CDR3 nucleotides are TGTGCCAGCAGCCGAATCGACGACAGGGTCGGAAACACCATATATTTT.

V gene TRBV27 combines with J gene TRBJ1-2; D unresolved. Germline V gene sequence: CDR1 MNHEY, CDR2 SMNVEV (reference sequence). V lost 5 bases to trimming and J lost 7 bases, with 17 bases between them. This CDR3 is 14 amino acids long. CDR3 sequence: CASSPGLGWSGYTF. Written as DNA, the CDR3 is TGTGCCAGCAGTCCAGGACTGGGCTGGAGTGGCTACACCTTC.

This clone was counted between two and nine times. This chain uses TRBV6-5 with TRBJ1-5; perhaps TRBD1 as D (6 bases). The germline V gene has CDR1 MNHEY and CDR2 SVGAGI. This CDR3 is 14 amino acids long. Trimming took 4 bases from V and 3 from J, leaving 10 bases between them. CDR3 sequence: CASSSRGVNQPQHF. The DNA for the CDR3 is TGTGCCAGCAGTTCCAGGGGAGTCAATCAGCCCCAGCATTTT.

V and J are TRBV7-2 and TRBJ2-5; possibly TRBD2 for D (6 bases). Trimming took 5 bases from V and 5 from J, leaving 15 bases between them. The CDR3 consists of 14 residues. Germline V gene lookup returns CDR1 SGHTA and CDR2 FQGNSA. The CDR3, as DNA: TGTGCCAGCAGCCGCGCGAGCGGGCGGGAGACCCAGTACTTC. Its protein is CASSRASGRETQYF.

The rearrangement links TRBV6-5 to TRBJ2-2; TRBD2 is a possible D gene (7 bases). The CDR3 length is 15 residues. Germline V gene data show CDR1 as MNHEY and CDR2 as SVGAGI. Trimming removed 2 bases from V and 5 bases from J, with 12 bases in between. CDR3 in DNA: TGTGCCAGCAGTTACATGGGGGGGCCTACCGGGGAGCTGTTTTTT. Its protein is CASSYMGGPTGELFF.

This rearrangement joins TRBV9 to TRBJ1-1, with D perhaps TRBD1 (6 bases). Germline V gene data show CDR1 as SGDLS and CDR2 as YYNGEE. The CDR3 is 15 amino acids. The V and J ends lost 0 bases and 5 bases respectively, with 14 bases between them. The CDR3 DNA reads as TGTGCCAGCAGCGTAGAGGCGGGGGCCGATACTGAAGCTTTCTTT. The encoded protein is CASSVEAGADTEAFF.

This clone was seen a few times. The rearrangement links TRBV2 to TRBJ2-5; 7 positions match TRBD1. CDR1 is SNHLY, CDR2 FYNNEI, per germline. The CDR3 length is 14 residues. J was trimmed by 2 bases and V by 3 bases; bases with no gene match: 3. CDR3 protein: CASSEGQIQETQYF. The DNA for the CDR3 is TGTGCCAGCAGTGAGGGACAGATACAAGAGACCCAGTACTTC.

The V call is TRBV7-2, the J call TRBJ2-1; 8 positions agree with TRBD2. Trimming took 1 base from V and 3 from J; bases not matched to a gene: 8. Germline values: CDR1 SGHTA, CDR2 FQGNSA. CDR3 length equals 17 residues. CDR3 sequence reads: CASSLDGRRGGYNEQFF. The DNA for the CDR3 is TGTGCCAGCAGCTTAGACGGGAGACGGGGGGGCTACAATGAGCAGTTCTTC.

The V gene is TRBV5-1, the J gene TRBJ1-1, with D perhaps matching TRBD1 (5 bases). Germline lookup yields CDR1 SGHRS and CDR2 YFSETQ. Trimming took 0 bases from V and 2 from J, leaving 11 bases between them. The length of the CDR3 is 15 residues. The CDR3 region is CASSLVTGLNTEAFF. The CDR3 DNA reads TGCGCCAGCAGCTTGGTAACAGGCCTCAACACTGAAGCTTTCTTT.

The count of this clone is one. The V gene is TRBV11-2, the J gene TRBJ2-5; 9 bases match TRBD1. V dropped 3 bases and J dropped 2; count of bases not matched to a gene: 1. Germline-derived CDR1 and CDR2 are SGHAT and FQNNGV. The length of the CDR3 is 14 residues. CDR3 amino acids: CASSFGQGQETQYF. CDR3 nucleotides: TGTGCCAGCAGCTTCGGACAGGGGCAAGAGACCCAGTACTTC.

This chain links TRBV5-4 with TRBJ2-1; 10 bases fit TRBD2. Trimming removed 1 base from V and 16 bases from J; junction bases left unmatched: 11. The CDR3 loop spans 14 amino acids. Germline V gene data show CDR1 as SGHNT and CDR2 as YYREEE (reference sequence). In DNA, the CDR3 is TGTGCCAGCAGCTTGAAGGCTAGCGGGGGCGGCTACTTCTTC. Translating it yields CASSLKASGGGYFF.

The chain links TRBV2 to TRBJ2-5, with 13 bases aligning to TRBD2. Trimming removed 4 bases from V and 5 bases from J; junction bases left unmatched: 10. Germline assignment: CDR1 SNHLY and CDR2 FYNNEI. The CDR3 spans 17 residues. The CDR3 DNA sequence: TGTGCCAGCAGTGCAACTCGACTAGCGGGGGGCGGGGAGACCCAGTACTTC. Its translation is CASSATRLAGGGETQYF.

CDR3 region: CASSRTGRNQPQHF. In DNA, the CDR3 is TGTGCCAGCAGTCGGACAGGGCGAAATCAGCCCCAGCATTTT. This chain uses TRBV28 with TRBJ1-5, with 8 bases identical to TRBD1. CDR3 length equals 14 residues. Losses at the gene ends were 5 bases for V and 4 bases for J; bases not matched to a gene: 4. CDR1 and CDR2 (germline): MDHEN, SYDVKM.